A selection of T cell receptor beta chains follows, all from one sample in a study of T cell responses to AZD1222 COVID-19 vaccine. Clones were sequenced by immunoSEQ multiplex PCR, and TCRdb holds only the in-frame ones, with some missing. Of 100,000 to 150,000 clones listed, around 90% were seen once; the top ten hold 1.5%. Sample: peripheral blood, taken on day 0 of AZD1222 vaccination. The receptor set was obtained from an adult in good health. The CDR3 runs from the conserved cysteine through the conserved F or W. The D gene is left open where the match is weak. Clone size is given for some rows only: seen once, a few or many times, or a class if the clone is expanded.

j_call: TRBJ2-4
v_call: TRBV19
clone_size: NA
d_call: TRBD1
cdr3_aa: CASSMTGGTKNIQYF
cdr3_nt: TGTGCCAGTAGTATGACAGGGGGCACCAAAAACATTCAGTACTTC

j_call: TRBJ2-5
v_call: TRBV28
clone_size: NA
d_call: TRBD2
cdr3_aa: CASSFPTNSGEQETQYF
cdr3_nt: TGTGCCAGCAGTTTCCCTACGAATAGCGGGGAACAAGAGACCCAGTACTTC

j_call: TRBJ1-3
v_call: TRBV4-1
clone_size: NA
d_call: NA
cdr3_aa: CASSQDRAGNTIYF
cdr3_nt: TGCGCCAGCAGCCAAGACAGGGCTGGAAACACCATATATTTT

j_call: TRBJ1-1
v_call: TRBV3-1/TRBV3-2
clone_size: NA
d_call: NA
cdr3_aa: CASSRTTWGGMGNTEAFF
cdr3_nt: TGTGCCAGCAGCCGTACGACCTGGGGGGGTATGGGGAACACTGAAGCTTTCTTT

j_call: TRBJ2-7
v_call: TRBV6-5
clone_size: NA
d_call: TRBD1
cdr3_aa: CASSPDRGPNEQYF
cdr3_nt: TGTGCCAGCAGTCCTGACAGGGGGCCGAACGAGCAGTACTTC

j_call: TRBJ2-7
v_call: TRBV19
clone_size: few
d_call: NA
cdr3_aa: CASGKGREQYF
cdr3_nt: TGTGCCAGTGGGAAGGGGAGGGAGCAGTACTTC

j_call: TRBJ2-7
v_call: TRBV11-2
clone_size: NA
d_call: TRBD1
cdr3_aa: CASSTGGTGGLYHYEQYF
cdr3_nt: TGTGCCAGCAGCACTGGGGGGACAGGGGGCCTATATCATTACGAGCAGTACTTC

j_call: TRBJ2-7
v_call: TRBV4-1
clone_size: NA
d_call: NA
cdr3_aa: CASSQGEISSYEQYF
cdr3_nt: TGCGCCAGCAGCCAAGGCGAAATTAGCTCCTACGAGCAGTACTTC

j_call: TRBJ2-7
v_call: TRBV6-2/TRBV6-3
clone_size: once
d_call: TRBD1
cdr3_aa: CASSYAGTAEQYF
cdr3_nt: TGTGCCAGCAGTTACGCCGGGACAGCCGAGCAGTACTTC

j_call: TRBJ2-1
v_call: TRBV30
clone_size: once
d_call: NA
cdr3_aa: CAWSVHRGNEQFF
cdr3_nt: TGTGCCTGGAGTGTACATCGGGGGAATGAGCAGTTCTTC

j_call: TRBJ2-3
v_call: TRBV10-3
clone_size: NA
d_call: NA
cdr3_aa: CAISGLGSTDTQYF
cdr3_nt: TGTGCCATCAGCGGGCTGGGAAGCACAGATACGCAGTATTTT

j_call: TRBJ1-2
v_call: TRBV7-8
clone_size: NA
d_call: NA
cdr3_aa: CASSPIQGYGYTF
cdr3_nt: TGTGCCAGCAGCCCTATCCAGGGGTATGGCTACACCTTC

j_call: TRBJ2-7
v_call: TRBV13
clone_size: NA
d_call: NA
cdr3_aa: CASSNDESYEQYF
cdr3_nt: TGTGCCAGCAGCAATGATGAAAGCTACGAGCAGTACTTC

j_call: TRBJ2-3
v_call: TRBV9
clone_size: NA
d_call: NA
cdr3_aa: CASSSRLLSTDTQYF
cdr3_nt: TGTGCCAGCAGCTCCCGACTTCTCAGCACAGATACGCAGTATTTT

j_call: TRBJ1-6
v_call: TRBV19
clone_size: NA
d_call: TRBD1
cdr3_aa: CASSTQGQGTSPLHF
cdr3_nt: TGTGCCAGTAGTACCCAGGGACAGGGAACTTCACCCCTCCACTTT

j_call: TRBJ1-4
v_call: TRBV2
clone_size: NA
d_call: NA
cdr3_aa: CASSEVGNEKLFF
cdr3_nt: TGTGCCAGCAGTGAAGTTGGCAATGAAAAACTGTTTTTT

j_call: TRBJ2-7
v_call: TRBV5-8
clone_size: NA
d_call: NA
cdr3_aa: CASSLMDSTYEQYF
cdr3_nt: TGTGCCAGCAGCTTGATGGACAGTACCTACGAGCAGTACTTC

j_call: TRBJ2-1
v_call: TRBV7-9
clone_size: NA
d_call: NA
cdr3_aa: CASSSKRRDEQFF
cdr3_nt: TGTGCCAGCAGCTCCAAACGCAGGGATGAGCAGTTCTTC

j_call: TRBJ1-6
v_call: TRBV25-1
clone_size: NA
d_call: NA
cdr3_aa: CASSFRIAGGNSPLHF
cdr3_nt: TGTGCCAGCAGCTTCCGAATAGCGGGGGGCAATTCACCCCTCCACTTT

j_call: TRBJ1-2
v_call: TRBV9
clone_size: NA
d_call: TRBD1
cdr3_aa: CASSEGTDYGYTF
cdr3_nt: TGTGCCAGCAGCGAGGGGACAGACTATGGCTACACCTTC

j_call: TRBJ1-5
v_call: TRBV25-1
clone_size: NA
d_call: NA
cdr3_aa: CASSTGGEGNQPQHF
cdr3_nt: TGTGCCAGCAGTACGGGAGGGGAGGGCAATCAGCCCCAGCATTTT

j_call: TRBJ2-7
v_call: TRBV5-4
clone_size: NA
d_call: NA
cdr3_aa: CASSSQGGELEQYF
cdr3_nt: TGTGCCAGCAGCTCGCAGGGGGGGGAATTGGAGCAGTACTTC

j_call: TRBJ1-6
v_call: TRBV3-1/TRBV3-2
clone_size: NA
d_call: NA
cdr3_aa: CASSLLTGSSYNSPLHF
cdr3_nt: TGTGCCAGCAGCCTCCTAACTGGGAGCTCCTATAATTCACCCCTCCACTTT

j_call: TRBJ2-7
v_call: TRBV7-9
clone_size: NA
d_call: NA
cdr3_aa: CASSSGRILEQYF
cdr3_nt: TGTGCCAGCAGCTCTGGACGGATATTGGAGCAGTACTTC

j_call: TRBJ2-1
v_call: TRBV6-5
clone_size: NA
d_call: NA
cdr3_aa: CASSYDGGGFYNEQFF
cdr3_nt: TGTGCCAGCAGTTACGATGGCGGGGGCTTCTACAATGAGCAGTTCTTC

j_call: TRBJ2-1
v_call: TRBV7-3
clone_size: once
d_call: NA
cdr3_aa: CASSLKGGVGSYNEQFF
cdr3_nt: TGTGCCAGCAGCTTAAAGGGGGGCGTTGGATCCTACAATGAGCAGTTCTTC

j_call: TRBJ1-4
v_call: TRBV6-2/TRBV6-3
clone_size: few
d_call: NA
cdr3_aa: CASSYSIPSEKLFF
cdr3_nt: TGTGCCAGCAGTTACTCGATCCCCTCCGAAAAACTGTTTTTT

j_call: TRBJ1-3
v_call: TRBV7-2
clone_size: NA
d_call: NA
cdr3_aa: CASSATGYTIYF
cdr3_nt: TGTGCCAGCAGCGCGACAGGTTACACCATATATTTT

j_call: TRBJ1-6
v_call: TRBV5-1
clone_size: NA
d_call: NA
cdr3_aa: CASSLVAVPNSPLHF
cdr3_nt: TGCGCCAGCAGCTTGGTGGCAGTCCCCAATTCACCCCTCCACTTT

j_call: TRBJ1-3
v_call: TRBV9
clone_size: NA
d_call: NA
cdr3_aa: CASSVGTAGGNTIYF
cdr3_nt: TGTGCCAGCAGCGTAGGAACAGCGGGTGGAAACACCATATATTTT

j_call: TRBJ2-1
v_call: TRBV6-2/TRBV6-3
clone_size: NA
d_call: TRBD1
cdr3_aa: CASSYSWDSNEQFF
cdr3_nt: TGTGCCAGCAGTTACTCTTGGGACAGCAATGAGCAGTTCTTC

j_call: TRBJ2-5
v_call: TRBV29-1
clone_size: NA
d_call: NA
cdr3_aa: CSVSLNQETQYF
cdr3_nt: TGCAGCGTTTCGTTAAACCAAGAGACCCAGTACTTC

j_call: TRBJ2-3
v_call: TRBV19
clone_size: NA
d_call: NA
cdr3_aa: CASSIGGFTDTQYF
cdr3_nt: TGTGCCAGTAGTATAGGAGGTTTCACAGATACGCAGTATTTT

j_call: TRBJ1-2
v_call: TRBV28
clone_size: NA
d_call: NA
cdr3_aa: CASSSPQSYGYTF
cdr3_nt: TGTGCCAGCAGCAGCCCACAGAGCTATGGCTACACCTTC

j_call: TRBJ1-1
v_call: TRBV3-1/TRBV3-2
clone_size: NA
d_call: NA
cdr3_aa: CASSQHANTEAFF
cdr3_nt: TGTGCCAGCAGCCAACACGCAAACACTGAAGCTTTCTTT

j_call: TRBJ2-3
v_call: TRBV14
clone_size: NA
d_call: NA
cdr3_aa: CASSQVAPADTDTQYF
cdr3_nt: TGTGCCAGCAGCCAAGTAGCCCCAGCGGACACAGATACGCAGTATTTT

j_call: TRBJ2-5
v_call: TRBV30
clone_size: NA
d_call: TRBD2
cdr3_aa: CAWSQGGGAGETQYF
cdr3_nt: TGTGCCTGGAGTCAAGGCGGGGGGGCCGGGGAGACCCAGTACTTC

j_call: TRBJ2-3
v_call: TRBV28
clone_size: NA
d_call: TRBD2
cdr3_aa: CASRGGGGLNTQYF
cdr3_nt: TGTGCCAGCAGAGGCGGCGGGGGGTTGAATACGCAGTATTTT

j_call: TRBJ1-2
v_call: TRBV5-1
clone_size: few
d_call: NA
cdr3_aa: CASSLGRGDGYTF
cdr3_nt: TGCGCCAGCAGCTTGGGGAGGGGAGATGGCTACACCTTC

j_call: TRBJ1-6
v_call: TRBV2
clone_size: NA
d_call: NA
cdr3_aa: CASSDRSYNSPLHF
cdr3_nt: TGTGCCAGCAGTGACAGGTCTTATAATTCACCCCTCCACTTT

j_call: TRBJ1-1
v_call: TRBV7-2
clone_size: NA
d_call: NA
cdr3_aa: CASSLEANTEAFF
cdr3_nt: TGTGCCAGCAGCTTAGAGGCAAACACTGAAGCTTTCTTT

j_call: TRBJ1-2
v_call: TRBV18
clone_size: NA
d_call: NA
cdr3_aa: CASSSQQDETNYGYTF
cdr3_nt: TGTGCCAGCTCATCGCAACAGGACGAGACTAACTATGGCTACACCTTC

j_call: TRBJ2-1
v_call: TRBV5-6
clone_size: NA
d_call: TRBD2
cdr3_aa: CASSPPPGGNNEQFF
cdr3_nt: TGTGCCAGCAGCCCCCCACCCGGGGGGAACAATGAGCAGTTCTTC

j_call: TRBJ1-5
v_call: TRBV27
clone_size: NA
d_call: NA
cdr3_aa: CASSPFQTGNQPQHF
cdr3_nt: TGTGCCAGCAGTCCATTCCAAACAGGGAATCAGCCCCAGCATTTT